The 32 T cell receptor beta chains reported below all come from one sample, sequenced in a study of blood T cell repertoires in COVID-19. Sequencing was performed with immunoSEQ multiplex PCR; in TCRdb, only in-frame clones are kept and a portion is missing. The sample consists of a few hundred thousand clones, roughly 85% of them appearing once. Material for sequencing was peripheral blood. These TCRs come from a man aged 50 to 60 with active or convalescent COVID-19.

The V gene is TRBV4-3, the J gene TRBJ2-7; D is uncertain. Trimming cost V 0 bases and J 1 base, with 10 bases left between them. The CDR3 sequence is 15 residues long. The germline CDR1 and CDR2 sequences are LGHNA and YSLEER. The CDR3 region has the DNA TGCGCCAGCAGCCAAGATCGGGTAGGATCCTACGAGCAGTACTTC. It encodes CASSQDRVGSYEQYF.

V is TRBV7-2 and J is TRBJ2-5; TRBD2 matches at 12 bases. Germline CDR1 is SGHTA and CDR2 is FQGNSA. The CDR3 has 17 amino acids. V was pared by 4 bases and J by 6 bases, with 12 bases of the junction left unmatched. The CDR3 sequence is CASSSSSGRALGKTQYF. The CDR3 DNA follows: TGTGCCAGCAGCTCCTCTAGCGGGAGGGCCCTCGGGAAGACCCAGTACTTC.

V usage is TRBV27 and J usage is TRBJ1-6; 9 bases line up with TRBD1. Germline assignment: CDR1 MNHEY and CDR2 SMNVEV (reference sequence). V was clipped by 8 bases and J by 7 bases; unmatched bases: 3. There are 13 residues in the CDR3. The CDR3 DNA reads TGTGCCAGCTCAGGGACAGGGAATTCACCCCTCCACTTT. Translation: CASSGTGNSPLHF.

The V call is TRBV4-2, the J call TRBJ1-5, with D perhaps TRBD1 (5 bases). CDR1 is LGHNA, CDR2 YNFKEQ, per germline. Trimming took 4 bases from V and 0 from J, leaving 13 bases between them. The CDR3 contains 16 residues. CDR3 sequence (DNA): TGTGCCAGCAGCCTATTGGACATCTTTAGCAATCAGCCCCAGCATTTT. Protein product: CASSLLDIFSNQPQHF.

The V gene is TRBV15, the J gene TRBJ2-1; D may be TRBD2 (5 bases). The V gene's germline CDR1 is LNHNV and CDR2 YYDKDF (reference sequence). V lost 7 bases and J 9 bases, leaving 25 bases between the germline ends. This CDR3 has 16 residues. CDR3 sequence: CATKAGEGVMGTEQFF. CDR3 in DNA: TGTGCCACCAAGGCCGGGGAAGGAGTAATGGGTACTGAGCAGTTCTTC. The full variable domain, in which reference TRBV15 and TRBJ2-1 provide the parts outside the CDR3, is DAMVIQNPRYQVTQFGKPVTLSCSQTLNHNVMYWYQQKSSQAPKLLFHYYDKDFNNEADTPDNFQSRRPNTSFCFLDIRSPGLGDTAMYLCATKAGEGVMGTEQFFGPGTRLTVL.

J is TRBJ2-5 and V is TRBV27; a possible D gene is TRBD1 (5 bases). This CDR3 region has 17 residues. The germline V gene has CDR1 MNHEY and CDR2 SMNVEV (reference sequence). Trimming removed 4 bases from V and 2 bases from J, with 20 bases in between. CDR3 region: CASSSTSTGFVQETQYF. The CDR3 nucleotides read TGTGCCAGCAGTTCCACTTCTACAGGATTTGTGCAAGAGACCCAGTACTTC.

This chain connects TRBV10-3 to TRBJ2-2; D ambiguous. The CDR3 consists of 16 residues. Trimming cost V 0 bases and J 2 bases, with 10 bases left between them. The germline gives CDR1 ENHRY, CDR2 SYGVKD. CDR3 residues: CAISESRLPNTGELFF. The CDR3 DNA reads TGTGCCATCAGTGAGTCGCGGCTCCCCAACACCGGGGAGCTGTTTTTT.

This clone was picked up one time. J is TRBJ2-1 and V is TRBV7-9, with D tentatively TRBD2 (6 bases). Germline lookup yields CDR1 SEHNR and CDR2 FQNEAQ (reference sequence). The CDR3 length is 15 residues. Deletions cut 5 bases from V and 6 bases from J, with 17 bases between. CDR3 nucleotide sequence: TGTGCCAGCAGCGTAGACGGGAGTGGGGGCAATGAGCAGTTCTTC. It encodes CASSVDGSGGNEQFF.

The chain recombines TRBV5-1 with TRBJ1-2, with 7 bases matching TRBD1. J gave up 8 bases and V 4 bases, and 8 bases lay outside the gene matches. The CDR3 has 13 residues. The V gene's germline CDR1 is SGHRS and CDR2 YFSETQ. CDR3 in amino acids: CASSVGDRSGYTF. In nucleotides, the CDR3 is TGCGCCAGCAGCGTGGGGGACAGAAGCGGCTACACCTTC.

The rearrangement uses TRBV24-1 and TRBJ1-5, with a tentative D call TRBD1 (5 bases). This CDR3 has 14 residues. Trimming took off 8 bases at V and 1 base at J, with 11 bases between the two ends. Per germline, CDR1 KGHDR and CDR2 SFDVKD. CDR3 region: CATTGGTSNQPQHF. CDR3 bases: TGTGCCACCACCGGGGGAACAAGCAATCAGCCCCAGCATTTT.

The V and J genes are TRBV5-1 and TRBJ1-2; 11 nucleotides match TRBD1. CDR1 and CDR2 (germline): SGHRS, YFSETQ. CDR3 length equals 16 residues. The J segment lost 2 bases and the V segment lost 4 bases, leaving 7 bases of the junction unmatched. The DNA of the CDR3 is TGCGCCAGCAGCCAACCGGGACAGGGGGTAAACTATGGCTACACCTTC. Translated, it gives CASSQPGQGVNYGYTF.

The rearrangement joins TRBV5-1 to TRBJ1-2; maybe TRBD1 (5 bases). V dropped 2 bases and J dropped 8 bases, with 13 bases sitting between them. Germline V gene sequence: CDR1 SGHRS, CDR2 YFSETQ. CDR3 length: 13 amino acids. The CDR3 coding sequence is TGCGCCAGCAGCTTACAGGAGGGAGTGGGCTACACCTTC. It is translated as CASSLQEGVGYTF.

V and J are TRBV28 and TRBJ1-5, with 9 bases matching TRBD1. The J segment lost 3 bases and the V segment lost 5 bases, leaving 2 bases of the junction unmatched. This CDR3 is 14 amino acids long. Germline CDR1 reads MDHEN; CDR2 reads SYDVKM. In nucleotides, the CDR3 is TGTGCCAGCAGTCCACAGGGGGCCAATCAGCCCCAGCATTTT. Its translation: CASSPQGANQPQHF. The full variable domain, completed using reference TRBV28 and TRBJ1-5, is DVKVTQSSRYLVKRTGEKVFLECVQDMDHENMFWYRQDPGLGLRLIYFSYDVKMKEKGDIPEGYSVSREKKERFSLILESASTNQTSMYLCASSPQGANQPQHFGDGTRLSIL.

On this clone itself: Different DNA sequences within this sample yield the same CDR3. The chain has TRBV29-1 and TRBJ1-2; D is perhaps TRBD1 (5 bases). The CDR3 covers 11 residues. Germline values: CDR1 SQVTM, CDR2 ANQGSEA. Trimming stripped 4 bases from V and 6 bases from J, with 9 bases between. The CDR3, as DNA: TGCAGCGTTGTAGTCAGGGATGGCTACACCTTC. Residues: CSVVVRDGYTF.

This clone was recorded once. The chain combines TRBV2 with TRBJ2-1; 12 bases are shared with TRBD2. This CDR3 spans 14 amino acids. Germline assignment: CDR1 SNHLY and CDR2 FYNNEI. With V trimmed by 4 bases and J by 10 bases, 5 bases remained unmatched. CDR3 sequence (DNA): TGTGCCAGCAGTGGACTAGCGGGAGACGTGGAGCAGTTCTTC. Residues: CASSGLAGDVEQFF. Filled out from reference TRBV2 and TRBJ2-1, the complete variable domain reads EPEVTQTPSHQVTQMGQEVILRCVPISNHLYFYWYRQILGQKVEFLVSFYNNEISEKSEIFDDQFSVERPDGSNFTLKIRSTKLEDSAMYFCASSGLAGDVEQFFGPGTRLTVL.

In this sample, this clone turned up once. This sequence joins TRBV29-1 and TRBJ2-3, with TRBD2 matching 11 bases. V lost 4 bases, J lost 6 bases, and 9 bases stayed unmatched. The CDR3 covers 15 residues. Germline lookup yields CDR1 SQVTM and CDR2 ANQGSEA. In nucleotides, the CDR3 is TGCAGCGTTGCGCCGGGACTAGCGGCCCCGGATACGCAGTATTTT. Translation gives CSVAPGLAAPDTQYF.

This rearrangement joins TRBV5-4 to TRBJ2-4, with D perhaps matching TRBD1 (6 bases). The germline V gene encodes CDR1 SGHNT and CDR2 YYREEE (reference sequence). The V end lost 2 bases, the J end lost 13 bases, and 10 bases lay between the germline ends. The CDR3 is 11 amino acids. CDR3 in DNA: TGTGCCAGCAGCTTAGGGACACTACAGTACTTC. Protein sequence: CASSLGTLQYF.

The genes are TRBV5-4 and TRBJ1-1; TRBD1 might be the D (6 bases). Germline CDR1 and CDR2: SGHNT and YYREEE (reference sequence). The V gene lost 2 bases and the J gene lost 8 bases, with 10 bases spanning the gap. The CDR3 extends over 12 amino acids. DNA for the CDR3: TGTGCCAGCAGCTTCGGACAGTCCGAAGCTTTCTTT. This gives the protein CASSFGQSEAFF.

This chain connects TRBV6-6 to TRBJ2-7; 12 nucleotides agree with TRBD1. Germline CDR1 is MNHNY and CDR2 is SVGAGI (reference sequence). The CDR3 runs to 14 residues. V gave up 10 bases and J gave up 3 bases; unmatched junction bases: 7. CDR3 coding DNA: TGTGCCATTGGGACAGGGGGCCCTTTCTACGAGCAGTACTTC. Protein: CAIGTGGPFYEQYF.

This CDR3 reads CASSPYRVRGRMNTEAFF. The CDR3 DNA reads TGTGCCAGCAGCCCTTACAGGGTTAGGGGGCGAATGAACACTGAAGCTTTCTTT. The chain joins TRBV11-2 to TRBJ1-1, with TRBD1 identical over 7 bases. Germline CDR1 reads SGHAT; CDR2 reads FQNNGV. V trimming: 5 bases; J trimming: 0 bases; junction bases outside the gene matches: 15. The length of the CDR3 is 18 residues.

The V call is TRBV10-2, the J call TRBJ2-3; no clear D. The CDR3 has 13 residues. The germline V gene encodes CDR1 WSHSY and CDR2 SAAADI. Trimming cost V 8 bases and J 10 bases, with 19 bases left between them. The CDR3 is CASPTLTVVSQYF. The CDR3 DNA reads as TGCGCCAGCCCTACTCTCACAGTGGTCTCGCAGTATTTT.

This chain links TRBV19 with TRBJ2-2, with 7 nucleotides matching TRBD1. This CDR3 is 16 amino acids long. The trim removed 1 base at V and 5 bases at J, leaving 7 bases unmatched. Germline CDR1 is LNHDA and CDR2 is SQIVND (reference sequence). For the CDR3, the DNA is TGTGCCAGTAGTATAGGACTCCTCAGGGGGACCGGGGAGCTGTTTTTT. It translates to CASSIGLLRGTGELFF.

The genes are TRBV5-1 and TRBJ2-2; D possibly corresponds to TRBD2 (5 bases). Looked up from germline, CDR1 is SGHRS and CDR2 is YFSETQ. Trimming stripped 4 bases from V and 3 bases from J, with 10 bases between. There are 14 residues in the CDR3. The CDR3 nucleotides read TGCGCCAGCAGCCCGGAGGCCTACACCGGGGAGCTGTTTTTT. Translation gives CASSPEAYTGELFF.

The V gene is TRBV28, the J gene TRBJ2-1; 15 positions agree with TRBD2. V trimming: 4 bases; J trimming: 5 bases; junction bases outside the gene matches: 9. Germline CDR1 MDHEN, CDR2 SYDVKM. The CDR3 consists of 18 residues. DNA of the CDR3: TGTGCCAGCAGTTCCAACCTGGGACTAGCGGGAGGTCACAATGAGCAGTTCTTC. Amino acid sequence: CASSSNLGLAGGHNEQFF.

This rearrangement joins TRBV3-1 (or the pseudogene TRBV3-2) to TRBJ2-7; 13 nucleotides match TRBD2. This CDR3 spans 16 amino acids. The V gene's germline CDR1 is LGHDT and CDR2 YNNKEL (reference sequence). V shed 4 bases and J 5 bases; nucleotides not matched to a gene: 8. The CDR3 here is CASSLGLTSGRDEQYF. The CDR3, as DNA: TGTGCCAGCAGCCTAGGCCTTACTAGCGGGAGGGACGAGCAGTACTTC.

The genes are TRBV2 and TRBJ2-1; 15 positions match TRBD2. The ends lost 5 bases at V and 8 bases at J; junction bases unmatched: 10. Germline CDR1 and CDR2: SNHLY and FYNNEI. This CDR3 has 17 residues. The CDR3 sequence: CASSRTGLAGGSHEQFF. The CDR3 DNA is TGTGCCAGCAGTCGAACGGGACTAGCGGGAGGATCCCATGAGCAGTTCTTC.

The rearrangement joins TRBV23-1 to TRBJ1-5, with TRBD1 matching over 7 bases. TRBV23-1 is an ORF for which the function is uncertain. V shed 3 bases, J shed 5 bases, and the junction held 7 bases outside the gene matches. This CDR3 has 15 amino acids. CDR3 loop: CASSHNRGRDQPQHF. The DNA for the CDR3 is TGCGCCAGCAGTCATAACAGGGGAAGGGATCAGCCCCAGCATTTT.

V gene TRBV7-9 combines with J gene TRBJ2-1; unclear D gene. CDR3 size: 13 residues. Germline loops: CDR1 SEHNR, CDR2 FQNEAQ (reference sequence). Trimming stripped 7 bases from V and 12 bases from J, with 19 bases between. The CDR3 loop is CASTETSLSGQFF. CDR3 bases: TGTGCCAGCACCGAAACGTCACTTTCGGGGCAGTTCTTC.

The CDR3 spells CSAVHPGQGPEAFF. The CDR3, as DNA: TGCAGCGCAGTCCATCCGGGACAGGGACCTGAAGCTTTCTTT. The chain recombines TRBV29-1 with TRBJ1-1, with 9 bases fitting TRBD1. CDR1 SQVTM and CDR2 ANQGSEA come from the germline V gene. The CDR3 is made up of 14 amino acids. J gave up 6 bases and V 7 bases, and 12 bases lay outside the gene matches.

This chain links TRBV6-5 with TRBJ1-2; the D is unclear. The V end lost 0 bases, the J end lost 8 bases, and 13 bases lay between the germline ends. The CDR3 totals 14 residues. Germline-derived CDR1 and CDR2 are MNHEY and SVGAGI. The CDR3 DNA reads TGTGCCAGCAGTTACTCGCCCGATATCGGGGGCTACACCTTC. It is translated as CASSYSPDIGGYTF.

This chain joins TRBV7-8 and TRBJ2-7, with 7 bases that match TRBD2. The CDR3 totals 17 residues. Losses at the gene ends were 4 bases for V and 0 bases for J; bases not matched to a gene: 12. The germline V gene has CDR1 SGHVS and CDR2 FQNEAQ. The DNA of the CDR3 is TGTGCCAGCAGCTCCAGGGTGGGCGGGGGAAGCTCCTACGAGCAGTACTTC. Protein sequence: CASSSRVGGGSSYEQYF.

This clone is a singleton in its sample. This chain links TRBV28 with TRBJ2-1; D remains ambiguous. Trimming took 3 bases from V and 7 from J, leaving 7 bases between them. The CDR3 consists of 12 residues. Germline V lookup: CDR1 MDHEN, CDR2 SYDVKM. CDR3 DNA: TGTGCCAGCAGTTTGCGTAGTAATGAGCAGTTCTTC. Translated, it gives CASSLRSNEQFF.